The 15 T cell receptor beta chains in this list originate from one sample, sequenced in a study of cytomegalovirus exposure and HLA in healthy donors. The PCR made use of 60 Vbeta and 13 Jbeta primers. Clones were sequenced by immunoSEQ multiplex PCR, and TCRdb holds only the in-frame ones, with some missing. The sample consists of approximately 250,000 clones, about 88% of them appearing once. Material: PBMCs. The receptors here all came from a girl between 2 and 10 years old in good health and CMV-seronegative.

There are a few counts of this clone. This chain uses TRBV11-3 with TRBJ2-1; 8 nucleotides line up with TRBD2. This CDR3 contains 16 residues. Unmatched junction bases numbered 9, after V lost 1 base and J lost 7 bases. Per the germline V gene, CDR1 is SGHNT and CDR2 is YENEEA. The CDR3: CASSLAAGGFRNEQFF. In DNA form, the CDR3 reads TGTGCCAGCAGCTTAGCCGCGGGGGGTTTTAGGAATGAGCAGTTCTTC.

The V call is TRBV6-1, the J call TRBJ2-7; 9 bases fit TRBD1. CDR1 and CDR2 (germline): MNHNS, SASEGT. The CDR3 spans 14 residues. The junction had 4 bases not matched to a gene; V was cut back by 7 bases and J by 0 bases. CDR3 residues: CASTRTGVSYEQYF. The CDR3 DNA reads as TGTGCCAGCACCAGGACAGGGGTCTCCTACGAGCAGTACTTC.

This clone was found a few times. This sequence joins TRBV4-1 and TRBJ2-7; D may be TRBD2 (6 bases). With 0 bases removed from V and 0 bases from J, the gap between germline ends came to 15 bases. Germline CDR1 is MGHRA and CDR2 is YSYEKL. The CDR3 is 17 amino acids. CDR3 loop: CASSQEIGRGFSYEQYF. The DNA of the CDR3 is TGCGCCAGCAGCCAAGAGATCGGGCGGGGCTTCTCCTACGAGCAGTACTTC.

The V call is TRBV29-1, the J call TRBJ2-1; TRBD2 matches 10 bases. The germline CDR1 and CDR2 sequences are SQVTM and ANQGSEA. The CDR3 consists of 15 residues. V gave up 5 bases and J gave up 6 bases; unmatched junction bases: 10. The CDR3 DNA reads TGCAGCGTTCAGATTACTAGCGGGATGGGCAATGAGCAGTTCTTC. This encodes CSVQITSGMGNEQFF.

The rearrangement uses TRBV5-1 and TRBJ2-5; 10 bases map to TRBD2. After removal of 4 bases from V and 1 base from J, the junction contained 7 bases not matched to a gene. CDR3 size: 16 residues. From germline, CDR1 is SGHRS and CDR2 YFSETQ. The CDR3 nucleotides read TGCGCCAGCAGCCCCTTAGTAGCGGGAGGCCAAGAGACCCAGTACTTC. Translating gives CASSPLVAGGQETQYF.

The CDR3 protein is CASSFTSGTVNTEAFF. CDR3 nucleotides: TGCGCCAGCAGCTTTACTTCCGGGACAGTGAACACTGAAGCTTTCTTT. The chain couples TRBV5-1 to TRBJ1-1; 7 bases agree with TRBD1. This CDR3 has 16 residues. Trimming took 2 bases from V and 0 from J; bases not matched to a gene: 7. CDR1 is SGHRS and CDR2 is YFSETQ in the germline V gene.

This clone was observed a handful of times. The rearrangement joins TRBV7-2 to TRBJ1-5; 8 bases align to TRBD1. Germline assignment: CDR1 SGHTA and CDR2 FQGNSA. This CDR3 has 14 amino acids. V gave up 2 bases and J gave up 7 bases; unmatched junction bases: 4. The CDR3, as DNA: TGTGCCAGCAGCTTATCGACAGGGGAACAGCCCCAGCATTTT. Residues: CASSLSTGEQPQHF.

The sample holds a few counts of this clone. J is TRBJ2-7 and V is TRBV5-1, with 9 bases fitting TRBD2. CDR3 length: 17 amino acids. From germline, CDR1 is SGHRS and CDR2 YFSETQ. The V segment lost 4 bases and the J segment 5 bases; nucleotides outside the gene matches: 16. The CDR3 sequence: CASSTVGTGLAVHEQYF. Here the CDR3 DNA reads TGCGCCAGCAGCACAGTTGGTACGGGACTAGCTGTTCACGAGCAGTACTTC.

This clone has more than one count but fewer than ten. The chain carries TRBV10-1 and TRBJ1-2, with 10 bases fitting TRBD1. This CDR3 contains 14 residues. The V segment lost 0 bases and the J segment 6 bases; nucleotides outside the gene matches: 1. From germline, CDR1 is WNHNN and CDR2 SYGVQD (reference sequence). CDR3 residues: CASSESGTGDGYTF. CDR3 DNA: TGCGCCAGCAGTGAGTCGGGGACAGGGGATGGCTACACCTTC.

The genes are TRBV7-6 and TRBJ1-2; 8 bases are shared with TRBD1. With V trimmed by 5 bases and J by 10 bases, 9 bases remained unmatched. Germline CDR1 is SGHVS and CDR2 is FNYEAQ. The CDR3 runs to 13 residues. This chain's CDR3 is CASSPGGTGAYTF. CDR3 in DNA: TGTGCCAGCAGCCCAGGGGGGACAGGAGCCTACACCTTC.

The chain joins TRBV18 to TRBJ2-7; TRBD2 aligns across 9 bases. With 6 bases clipped from V and 3 bases from J, the junction kept 12 bases outside the gene matches. The germline gives CDR1 KGHSH, CDR2 LQKENI. The CDR3 is 16 residues long. CDR3: CASSPVGRAGGYEQYF. CDR3 sequence (DNA): TGTGCCAGCTCCCCCGTGGGAAGAGCGGGAGGCTACGAGCAGTACTTC.

V usage is TRBV5-4 and J usage is TRBJ1-3, with a weak D call TRBD1 (6 bases). Germline assignment: CDR1 SGHNT and CDR2 YYREEE (reference sequence). The germline V and J ends were trimmed by 2 bases and 4 bases, with 13 bases remaining between them. The CDR3 runs 15 residues. In nucleotides, the CDR3 is TGTGCCAGCAGCTTCCAGGGGACTACCGGAAACACCATATATTTT. It is translated as CASSFQGTTGNTIYF.

This chain uses TRBV4-1 with TRBJ2-6, with D hard to call. This CDR3 comprises 18 residues. Germline assignment: CDR1 MGHRA and CDR2 YSYEKL. V shed 0 bases and J shed 0 bases, with 12 bases lying between them. The CDR3 loop is CASSQDWPRHSGANVLTF. DNA for the CDR3: TGCGCCAGCAGCCAAGATTGGCCGCGGCACTCTGGGGCCAACGTCCTGACTTTC.

V and J are TRBV5-1 and TRBJ2-7, with 10 bases matching TRBD1. The CDR3 consists of 14 residues. The V segment lost 4 bases and the J segment 5 bases; nucleotides outside the gene matches: 6. Germline CDR1 is SGHRS and CDR2 is YFSETQ. The CDR3 nucleotides are TGCGCCAGCAGCCTTTGGACAGGGGGGAACGAGCAGTACTTC. Translating it yields CASSLWTGGNEQYF.

V is TRBV5-1 and J is TRBJ2-2; the D gene is possibly TRBD1 (6 bases). CDR1 is SGHRS, CDR2 YFSETQ, per germline. The CDR3 has 14 amino acids. Trimming left V 8 bases short and J 0 bases short, with 11 bases between. DNA of the CDR3: TGCGCCAGTTCGGGACAAGCGAACACCGGGGAGCTGTTTTTT. Translating gives CASSGQANTGELFF. Filled out from reference TRBV5-1 and TRBJ2-2, the complete variable domain reads KAGVTQTPRYLIKTRGQQVTLSCSPISGHRSVSWYQQTPGQGLQFLFEYFSETQRNKGNFPGRFSGRQFSNSRSEMNVSTLELGDSALYLCASSGQANTGELFFGEGSRLTVL.